The rows below give T cell receptor beta chains drawn from one sample of a study of OX40 agonist ivuxolimab in advanced cancers. Sequencing was performed with immunoSEQ multiplex PCR; in TCRdb, only in-frame clones are kept and a portion is missing. The data show 96,000 or so clones, approximately 80% seen once. The source was CD4+ or CD8+ T cells sorted from blood, collected in a trial of the OX40 agonist ivuxolimab. These receptors were taken from an adult with an advanced solid tumor such as melanoma, head and neck, liver or kidney cancer. The CDR3 runs from the conserved cysteine through the conserved F or W. D genes are given only for firm matches. Size is omitted from some rows. Given values are once, few, many or a class for expanded clones.

j_call cdr3_length clone_size d_call v_call cdr3_nt cdr3_aa
TRBJ2-7 14 NA NA TRBV5-1 TGCGCCAGCTTCGAGACGGCCGACTCCTACGAGCAGTACTTC CASFETADSYEQYF
TRBJ1-2 14 NA NA TRBV5-4 TGTGCCAGCAGCTTGGGGGGACACTCCTATGGCTACACCTTC CASSLGGHSYGYTF
TRBJ1-2 14 once NA TRBV30 TGTGCCTGGAGTAGAAACACAGCTAACTATGGCTACACCTTC CAWSRNTANYGYTF
TRBJ2-5 13 NA NA TRBV10-3 TGTGCCATCAGTGACCAGGGGCAGGGGACCCAGTACTTC CAISDQGQGTQYF
TRBJ2-7 14 NA NA TRBV4-2 TGTGCCAGCAGCCAAGGGGGTTCAAGCCACGAGCAGTACTTC CASSQGGSSHEQYF
TRBJ2-2 18 NA TRBD2 TRBV19 TGTGCCAGTTCAACCAAGAGGGGCGGGACTAGAGCCACCGGGGAGCTGTTTTTT CASSTKRGGTRATGELFF
TRBJ1-4 14 NA NA TRBV11-2 TGTGCCAGCAGCTTAGAGGTGATTAATGAAAAACTGTTTTTT CASSLEVINEKLFF
TRBJ2-7 13 NA NA TRBV19 TGTGCCAGTAGTATTGAGGGCCGGTACGAGCAGTACTTC CASSIEGRYEQYF
TRBJ1-5 15 NA TRBD1 TRBV15 TGTGCCACCAGCAGCAGACAGGGATTCAATCAGCCCCAGCATTTT CATSSRQGFNQPQHF
TRBJ1-2 12 NA NA TRBV11-2 TGTGCCAGCAGCCCCCGTCTCTACGGCTACACCTTC CASSPRLYGYTF
TRBJ1-1 14 NA NA TRBV5-6 TGTGCCAGCAGCTTCGAGCTTTCGAACACTGAAGCTTTCTTT CASSFELSNTEAFF
TRBJ2-3 15 many NA TRBV5-1 TGCGCCAGCAGCCGGATAGCGGAGACCACAGATACGCAGTATTTT CASSRIAETTDTQYF
TRBJ2-5 13 NA NA TRBV21-1 TGTGCCAGCAGGGGGACAGGGGGAGAGACCCAGTACTTC CASRGTGGETQYF
TRBJ1-2 16 NA TRBD1 TRBV16 TGTGCCAGCAGCCAATCGGGTAGGGGGCGACCCTATGGCTACACCTTC CASSQSGRGRPYGYTF
TRBJ2-5 12 NA TRBD2 TRBV2 TGTGCCAGCACGGGGGGGCTTGAGACCCAGTACTTC CASTGGLETQYF
TRBJ2-2 12 NA NA TRBV18 TGTGCCAGCTCACCTGAGGCCGGGGAGCTGTTTTTT CASSPEAGELFF
TRBJ2-5 15 once TRBD1 TRBV5-1 TGCGCCAGCAGCCCAGGGACAGGGCTCCAAGAGACCCAGTACTTC CASSPGTGLQETQYF
TRBJ2-7 15 NA TRBD1 TRBV19 TGTGCCAGTAGTTTCAACCCGGGACAGAGTTACGAGCAGTACTTC CASSFNPGQSYEQYF
TRBJ1-2 16 NA NA TRBV7-9 TGTGCGTTATGGGGGACAAGATTCCTAGGGGACTATGGCTACACCTTC CALWGTRFLGDYGYTF
TRBJ2-2 15 NA NA TRBV5-6 TGTGCCAGCAGCTTGGGACAGATAAACACCGGGGAGCTGTTTTTT CASSLGQINTGELFF
TRBJ2-1 15 NA TRBD2 TRBV27 TGTGCCAGCCGTTCCGGGACTAGCAGTTACAATGAGCAGTTCTTC CASRSGTSSYNEQFF
TRBJ1-5 13 NA NA TRBV12-5 TGTGCTAGTGGTTTAGAGGGCAATCAGCCCCAGCATTTT CASGLEGNQPQHF
TRBJ1-6 17 NA TRBD1 TRBV19 TGTGCCAGTAGTAGGGAACCCTCGACAGGGCCTAATTCACCCCTCCACTTT CASSREPSTGPNSPLHF
TRBJ2-7 13 NA NA TRBV14 TGTGCCAGCAGCCAAGGATTGCTTTACGAGCAGTACTTC CASSQGLLYEQYF
TRBJ2-2 16 NA TRBD1 TRBV7-2 TGTGCCAGCAGGAAACCGGGACAGAGACTCACCGGGGAGCTGTTTTTT CASRKPGQRLTGELFF
TRBJ2-5 17 NA TRBD2 TRBV7-2 TGTGCCAGCAGCTTGGGGGGACTAGCGGGAGTATGGAAGACCCAGTACTTC CASSLGGLAGVWKTQYF
TRBJ2-7 14 NA NA TRBV2 TGTGCCAGCAGTGAAAATATGGGTCCCTACGAGCAGTACTTC CASSENMGPYEQYF
TRBJ2-1 15 NA TRBD2 TRBV7-2 TGTGCCAGCAGCCTCCTAGCGGGAGGGCCAGGGGAGCAGTTCTTC CASSLLAGGPGEQFF
TRBJ2-1 17 NA TRBD2 TRBV5-1 TGCGCCAGCAGCTTGTTGGTAGCGGGGAACTCCTACAATGAGCAGTTCTTC CASSLLVAGNSYNEQFF
TRBJ1-5 14 NA NA TRBV6-1 TGTGCCAGCAGTGCTTCCGGGGGCAATCAGCCCCAGCATTTT CASSASGGNQPQHF
TRBJ1-5 17 NA TRBD1 TRBV5-6 TGTGCCAGCAGCTTGACAGGGGTTGTAGCTAGCAATCAGCCCCAGCATTTT CASSLTGVVASNQPQHF
TRBJ2-3 15 NA NA TRBV11-2 TGTGCCAGCAGCTCCTTTGGAAGCCGCACAGATACGCAGTATTTT CASSSFGSRTDTQYF
TRBJ2-1 16 NA TRBD2 TRBV7-2 TGTGCCAGCAGCCCCCTGGGCGGGGGGACCTACAATGAGCAGTTCTTC CASSPLGGGTYNEQFF
TRBJ1-2 15 NA TRBD1 TRBV5-1 TGCGCCAGCAGCTACGGACAGGGGACCCTCTATGGCTACACCTTC CASSYGQGTLYGYTF
TRBJ1-2 13 few NA TRBV19 TGTGCCAGTAGTATCCAGGGCTACTATGGCTACACCTTC CASSIQGYYGYTF
TRBJ2-7 16 many NA TRBV6-1 TGTGCCAGCAGTGACCCCCGAGGGTCGGGGAGCTACGAGCAGTACTTC CASSDPRGSGSYEQYF
TRBJ1-4 14 NA NA TRBV7-9 TGTGCCAGCAGCCCGAGGACAGAGAATGAAAAACTGTTTTTT CASSPRTENEKLFF
TRBJ1-3 16 once TRBD1 TRBV10-3 TGTGCCATCAGTGAAGGGGACAGGGGGCCTGGAAACACCATATATTTT CAISEGDRGPGNTIYF
TRBJ2-1 18 NA TRBD2 TRBV10-1 TGCGCCAGCAGTGGGGGACTAGCGGGAGAAGGGAGGAACAATGAGCAGTTCTTC CASSGGLAGEGRNNEQFF
TRBJ1-2 13 NA NA TRBV18 TGTGCCAGCTCACCCGGGGTTGACTATGGCTACACCTTC CASSPGVDYGYTF
TRBJ2-7 15 few TRBD1 TRBV5-1 TGCGCCAGCAGCCCCGGGACAGGGGGCGTCGACGAGCAGTACTTC CASSPGTGGVDEQYF
TRBJ1-2 15 once NA TRBV7-2 TGTGCCAGCAGCTTAGCCCCGGGGGGGGGCTATGGCTACACCTTC CASSLAPGGGYGYTF
TRBJ1-4 13 NA NA TRBV7-9 TGTGCCAGCAGCTCTGTCCCGGGGTCCCCTCTGTTTTTT CASSSVPGSPLFF
TRBJ1-1 15 NA TRBD1 TRBV5-4 TGTGCCAGCAGCTTGGAGGGGGCGCGAAGGACTGAAGCTTTCTTT CASSLEGARRTEAFF
TRBJ1-1 18 NA TRBD1 TRBV19 TGTGCCAGTAGTCCACGGACAGGGGGCGCGAAACCTAACACTGAAGCTTTCTTT CASSPRTGGAKPNTEAFF
TRBJ2-7 14 NA NA TRBV6-5 TGTGCCAGCAGGACTAGTACGCCTTTCCGCGAGCAGTACTTC CASRTSTPFREQYF
TRBJ2-3 17 NA TRBD1 TRBV11-2 TGTGCCAGCAGTTCCGGGACAGGGGCCCCTAGCACAGATACGCAGTATTTT CASSSGTGAPSTDTQYF
TRBJ2-1 15 NA NA TRBV14 TGTGCCAGCAGCCAAGAGACTAGCTCCTACAATGAGCAGTTCTTC CASSQETSSYNEQFF
TRBJ1-4 15 NA NA TRBV18 TGTGCCAGCTCACCGGCGACAACAACTAATGAAAAACTGTTTTTT CASSPATTTNEKLFF
TRBJ2-7 13 NA NA TRBV6-5 TGTGCCACCTCCAGGTGGCCTATAAAAGAGCAGTACTTC CATSRWPIKEQYF
TRBJ2-3 14 NA NA TRBV5-1 TGCGCCAGCGCCCTCGAAGGCGGCACAGATACGCAGTATTTT CASALEGGTDTQYF
TRBJ2-7 13 NA TRBD1 TRBV5-6 TGTGCCAGCAGCTCTGGGACAGGGGACGAGCAGTACTTC CASSSGTGDEQYF
TRBJ2-1 15 NA TRBD1 TRBV27 TGTGCCAGCAGTTTAGCGACAGGGGGGTACAATGAGCAGTTCTTC CASSLATGGYNEQFF
TRBJ1-2 14 few TRBD1 TRBV11-2 TGTGCCAGCCGAAAGCTGACAGGGGACGATGGCTACACCTTC CASRKLTGDDGYTF
TRBJ2-2 18 NA TRBD2 TRBV7-9 TGTGCCAGCAGCCCCGGGACTAGCGGGAGGGCCAACACCGGGGAGCTGTTTTTT CASSPGTSGRANTGELFF